This paragraph covers one TCR beta chain sequence. Its cognate antigen has yet to be identified. Base qualities are missing; no much larger clone stands one base away. The immunoSEQ Assay, a bias-controlled multiplex PCR, was used to amplify TCRbeta CDR3 regions from genomic DNA. The authors' analysis ran thus. The number of nucleated cells in each sample was estimated by amplification of reference gene primers within the assay. Sequence reads were collapsed and filtered to measure the absolute abundance of every unique TCRbeta CDR3 rearrangement. For each sample, productive Simpson clonality was calculated as the square root of Simpson's diversity index over productive rearrangements. TCRdb limited this immuneACCESS table to in-frame rearrangements with V and J called. A share of clones is missing; checked studies link under half to unresolved V genes, and the rest is unexplained. That table gives V, J and clone size, and the DNA gave D and trimming. A total of about 200,000 clones appear in this sample, around four fifths of them only once. Jointly, the top ten make up about a fifth of the sample.

Reading the germline V gene (reference sequence) gives CDR1 LNHNV and CDR2 YYDKDF. CDR3 length: 15 amino acids, cysteine to phenylalanine. This entry keeps only the CDR3 DNA: 45 bases, framed from base 1. V is pared back by 0 bases and J by 0 bases, with 8 bases lying between the germline termini. Whole blood was collected in K2EDTA tubes by collaborating institutions according to the institutions' own protocols. For TCRbeta analysis, collaborator samples were shipped as frozen whole blood, as isolated PBMCs, or as DNA extracted from either sample type. The source of the sample is a study of blood T cell repertoires in COVID-19 (dated by TCRdb to about 2020). Study-wide context: Samples covering the acute and convalescent phases of COVID-19 were provided by collaborators in the United States, Italy and Spain. Nearly every sample came with metadata listing a de-identified subject ID, COVID-19 status, age in years and sex. A freely available public database, intended as a resource for researchers studying the immune response to SARS-CoV-2, is where the repertoires were released. Where available, HLA class I and class II types were obtained from metadata supplied by the sample provider rather than from assay-based typing. Subjects who had been exposed to COVID-19, were actively infected with it, or had recovered from it provided the deeply sampled blood TCRbeta repertoires that made up the dataset. Samples were obtained from the ongoing ImmuneRACE study (first 160 participants) and from 1,000 to 1,500 subjects provided by 6 global collaborators. The prospective study material was composed of cDNA or gDNA derived from T cells, B-cell-depleted T cells, or PBMCs. What the research found in general, with its limitations: How much clinical and demographic metadata was included differed by source and by participant, and the metadata was provided uncurated.

This clonotype was obtained from a human donor in a cohort sampled during active COVID-19. This sequence uses TRBV15 and TRBJ1-1; the D gene identity is not certain. Sequencing input: peripheral blood. The CDR3 is CATSRDIDMNTEAFF. The DNA reads TGTGCCACCAGCAGAGATATTGACATGAACACTGAAGCTTTCTTT.